The TCR beta chain described here comes from a study of T cell repertoires in cytomegalovirus infection. Study in general: HLA-B-restricted CMV epitopes that are well studied, plus recently identified HLA-C-restricted ones, were used by the study. Evidence of both CMV infection and a matching HLA type came from public TCR beta signatures.

Concerning this clonotype: Its cognate antigen is unknown.

TCRdb reanalysed the reads using MiXCR and keeps one entry per CDR3 protein. The top ten clones hold 15% to 20% of a sample with some 700,000 distinct CDR3 sequences, roughly 33% of them seen once. The CDR3 spans 13 residues. The V and J ends lost 0 bases and 4 bases respectively, with 7 bases between them. Germline loops: CDR1 LNHNV, CDR2 YYDKDF (reference sequence). Study results and caveats: Clonotypes of TCR beta that were HLA-C-restricted and CMV-specific dominated the ex vivo response. There were carriers of CMV plus the relevant HLA, and cumulative public TCR beta family frequency identified them.

The source is a human donor in good health (CMV status not recorded). Some clones in this sample may be carry-over from other donors' samples. The sequencing used cultured PBMCs, collected from culture after CMV antigen stimulation. The V gene is TRBV15, the J gene TRBJ2-7, with D unclear. This CDR3 is CATSRDAGYEQYF. In DNA, the CDR3 is TGTGCCACCAGCAGAGATGCCGGTTACGAGCAGTACTTC.